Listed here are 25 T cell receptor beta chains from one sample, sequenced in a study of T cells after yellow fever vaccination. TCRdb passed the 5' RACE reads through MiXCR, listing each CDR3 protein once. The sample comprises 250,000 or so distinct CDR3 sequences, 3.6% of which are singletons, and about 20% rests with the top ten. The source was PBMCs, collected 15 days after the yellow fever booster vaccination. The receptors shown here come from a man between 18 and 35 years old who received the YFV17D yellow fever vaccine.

CDR3 sequence reads: CASSYSIYRGPMAEQYF. DNA for the CDR3: TGTGCCAGCAGTTACTCGATCTACAGGGGGCCTATGGCCGAGCAGTACTTC. The J gene is TRBJ2-7, the V gene TRBV6-2 or TRBV6-3; TRBD1 agrees at 9 bases. After removal of 0 bases from V and 6 bases from J, the junction contained 12 bases not matched to a gene. Germline CDR1 reads MNHEY; CDR2 reads SVGEGT. This CDR3 contains 17 residues.

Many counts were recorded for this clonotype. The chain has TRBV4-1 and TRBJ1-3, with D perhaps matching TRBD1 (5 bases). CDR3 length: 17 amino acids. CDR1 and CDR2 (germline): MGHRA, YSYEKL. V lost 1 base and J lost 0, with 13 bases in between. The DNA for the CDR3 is TGCGCCAGCAGCCAAGGGAGGGGAAGGATCTCTGGAAACACCATATATTTT. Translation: CASSQGRGRISGNTIYF.

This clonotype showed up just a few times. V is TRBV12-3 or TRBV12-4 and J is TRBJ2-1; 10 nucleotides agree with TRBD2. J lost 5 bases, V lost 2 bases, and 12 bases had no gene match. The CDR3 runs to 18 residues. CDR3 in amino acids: CASSLFPRISGGNNEQFF. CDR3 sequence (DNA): TGTGCCAGCAGTTTATTCCCCCGGATTAGCGGGGGGAACAATGAGCAGTTCTTC.

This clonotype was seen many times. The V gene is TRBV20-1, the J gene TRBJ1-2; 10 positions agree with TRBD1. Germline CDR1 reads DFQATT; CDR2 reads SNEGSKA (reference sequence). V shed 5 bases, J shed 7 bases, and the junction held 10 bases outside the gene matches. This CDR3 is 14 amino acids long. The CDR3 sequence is CSAEGDRGKGGYTF. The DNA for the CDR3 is TGCAGTGCTGAAGGGGACAGGGGAAAGGGTGGCTACACCTTC.

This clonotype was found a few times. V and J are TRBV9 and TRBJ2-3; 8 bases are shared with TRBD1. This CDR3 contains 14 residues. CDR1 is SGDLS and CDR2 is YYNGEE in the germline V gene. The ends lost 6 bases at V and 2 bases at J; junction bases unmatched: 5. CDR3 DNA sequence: TGTGCCAGCACCAGGGGGCTCACCACAGATACGCAGTATTTT. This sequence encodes CASTRGLTTDTQYF. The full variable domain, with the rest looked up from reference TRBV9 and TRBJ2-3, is DSGVTQTPKHLITATGQRVTLRCSPRSGDLSVYWYQQSLDQGLQFLIQYYNGEERAKGNILERFSAQQFPDLHSELNLSSLELGDSALYFCASTRGLTTDTQYFGPGTRLTVL.

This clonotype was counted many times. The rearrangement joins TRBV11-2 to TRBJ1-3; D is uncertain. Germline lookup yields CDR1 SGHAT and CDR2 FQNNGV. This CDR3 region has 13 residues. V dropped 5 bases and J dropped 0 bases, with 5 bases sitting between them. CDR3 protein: CASSPPSGNTIYF. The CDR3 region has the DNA TGTGCCAGCAGCCCCCCCTCTGGAAACACCATATATTTT.

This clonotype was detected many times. Here the CDR3 reads CASSYRSSSGNTIYF. The CDR3 DNA follows: TGTGCCAGCAGCTATAGGAGCAGCTCTGGAAACACCATATATTTT. This rearrangement joins TRBV7-9 to TRBJ1-3; D uncertain. This CDR3 contains 15 residues. The germline CDR1 and CDR2 sequences are SEHNR and FQNEAQ (reference sequence). V was shortened by 4 bases and J by 0 bases, with 10 bases between the two germline ends. The full variable domain, with the rest looked up from reference TRBV7-9 and TRBJ1-3, is DTGVSQNPRHKITKRGQNVTFRCDPISEHNRLYWYRQTLGQGPEFLTYFQNEAQLEKSRLLSDRFSAERPKGSFSTLEIQRTEQGDSAMYLCASSYRSSSGNTIYFGEGSWLTVV.

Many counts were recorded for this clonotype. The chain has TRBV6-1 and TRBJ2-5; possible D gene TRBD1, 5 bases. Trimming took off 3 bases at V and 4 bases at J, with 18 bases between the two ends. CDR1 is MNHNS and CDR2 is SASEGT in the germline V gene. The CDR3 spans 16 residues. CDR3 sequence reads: CASSDGRARFGETQYF. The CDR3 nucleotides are TGTGCCAGCAGTGATGGCAGGGCGAGGTTCGGAGAGACCCAGTACTTC.

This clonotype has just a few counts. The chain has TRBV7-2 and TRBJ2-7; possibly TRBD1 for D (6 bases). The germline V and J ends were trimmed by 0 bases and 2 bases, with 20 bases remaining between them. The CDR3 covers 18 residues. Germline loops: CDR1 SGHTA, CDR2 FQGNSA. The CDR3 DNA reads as TGTGCCAGCAGCTTAGCTGCGACAGGCCCCGCAAACCCCTACGAGCAGTACTTC. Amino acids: CASSLAATGPANPYEQYF.

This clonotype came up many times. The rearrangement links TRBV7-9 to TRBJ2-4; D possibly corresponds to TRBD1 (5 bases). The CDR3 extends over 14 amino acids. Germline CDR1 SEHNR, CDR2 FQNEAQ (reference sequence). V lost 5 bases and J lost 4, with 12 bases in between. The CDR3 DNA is TGTGCCAGCAGCCCTCAAGGGGTTAAAAACATTCAGTACTTC. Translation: CASSPQGVKNIQYF. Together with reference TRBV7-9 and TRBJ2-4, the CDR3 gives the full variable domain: DTGVSQNPRHKITKRGQNVTFRCDPISEHNRLYWYRQTLGQGPEFLTYFQNEAQLEKSRLLSDRFSAERPKGSFSTLEIQRTEQGDSAMYLCASSPQGVKNIQYFGAGTRLSVL.

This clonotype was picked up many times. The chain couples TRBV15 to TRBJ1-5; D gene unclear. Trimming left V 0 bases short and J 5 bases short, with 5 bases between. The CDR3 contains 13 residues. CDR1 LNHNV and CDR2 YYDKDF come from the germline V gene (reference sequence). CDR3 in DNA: TGTGCCACCAGCAGAGACAGCTATCAGCCCCAGCATTTT. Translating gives CATSRDSYQPQHF.

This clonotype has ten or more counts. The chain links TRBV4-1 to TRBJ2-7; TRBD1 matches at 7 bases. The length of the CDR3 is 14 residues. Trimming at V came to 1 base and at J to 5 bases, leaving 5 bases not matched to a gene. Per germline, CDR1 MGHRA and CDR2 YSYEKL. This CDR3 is CASSQVDRVDEQYV. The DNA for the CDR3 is TGCGCCAGCAGCCAAGTCGACAGGGTGGACGAGCAGTACGTC.

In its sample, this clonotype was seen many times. The CDR3 region is CASSYLGSYEQYF. CDR3 bases: TGTGCCAGCAGTTACTTAGGTTCCTACGAGCAGTACTTC. The chain has TRBV6-6 and TRBJ2-7, with D unclear. CDR3 size: 13 residues. Germline V gene data show CDR1 as MNHNY and CDR2 as SVGAGI (reference sequence). Between the trimmed V and J ends, which lost 1 base and 1 base, there was a span of 5 bases.

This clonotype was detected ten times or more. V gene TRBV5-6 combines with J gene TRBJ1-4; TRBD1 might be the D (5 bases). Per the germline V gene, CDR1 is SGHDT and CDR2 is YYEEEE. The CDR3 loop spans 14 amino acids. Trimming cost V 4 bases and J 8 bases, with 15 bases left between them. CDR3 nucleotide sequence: TGTGCCAGCAGCCGGGGGTCTAATGGCGAAAAACTGTTTTTT. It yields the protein CASSRGSNGEKLFF.

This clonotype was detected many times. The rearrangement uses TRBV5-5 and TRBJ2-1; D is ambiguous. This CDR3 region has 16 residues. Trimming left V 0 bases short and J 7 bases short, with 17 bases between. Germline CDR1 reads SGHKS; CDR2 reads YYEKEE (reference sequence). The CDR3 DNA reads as TGTGCCAGCAGCTTGGGTTGGGAACACGGAAGGAATGAGCAGTTCTTC. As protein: CASSLGWEHGRNEQFF.

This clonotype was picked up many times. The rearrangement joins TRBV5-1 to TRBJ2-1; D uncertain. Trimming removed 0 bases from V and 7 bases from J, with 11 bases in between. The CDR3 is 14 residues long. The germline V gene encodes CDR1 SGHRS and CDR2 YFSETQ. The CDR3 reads CASSLGPQTNEQFF. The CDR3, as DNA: TGCGCCAGCAGCTTGGGCCCCCAAACGAATGAGCAGTTCTTC.

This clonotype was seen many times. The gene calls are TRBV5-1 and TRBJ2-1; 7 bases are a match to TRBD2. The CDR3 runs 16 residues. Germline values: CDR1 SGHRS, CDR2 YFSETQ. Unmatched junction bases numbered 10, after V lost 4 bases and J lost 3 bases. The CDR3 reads CASSPELAVVYNEQFF. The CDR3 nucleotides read TGCGCCAGCAGCCCTGAGCTAGCGGTAGTCTACAATGAGCAGTTCTTC. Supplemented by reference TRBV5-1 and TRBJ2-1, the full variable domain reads KAGVTQTPRYLIKTRGQQVTLSCSPISGHRSVSWYQQTPGQGLQFLFEYFSETQRNKGNFPGRFSGRQFSNSRSEMNVSTLELGDSALYLCASSPELAVVYNEQFFGPGTRLTVL.

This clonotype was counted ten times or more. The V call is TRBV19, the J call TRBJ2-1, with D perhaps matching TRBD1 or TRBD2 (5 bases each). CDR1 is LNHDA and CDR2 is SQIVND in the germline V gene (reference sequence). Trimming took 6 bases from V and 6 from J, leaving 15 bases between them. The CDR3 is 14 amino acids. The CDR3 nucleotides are TGTGCCAGTAGATTGAGGGGCGCGGTCAATGAGCAGTTCTTC. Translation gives CASRLRGAVNEQFF.

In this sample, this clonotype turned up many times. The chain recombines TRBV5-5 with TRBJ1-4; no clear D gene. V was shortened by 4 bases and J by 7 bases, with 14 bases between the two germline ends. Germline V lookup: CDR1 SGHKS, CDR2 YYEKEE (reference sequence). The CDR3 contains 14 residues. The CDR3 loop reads CASSAGLVGEKLFF. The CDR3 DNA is TGTGCCAGCAGCGCCGGATTGGTGGGTGAAAAACTGTTTTTT. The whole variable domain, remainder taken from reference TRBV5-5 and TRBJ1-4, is DAGVTQSPTHLIKTRGQQVTLRCSPISGHKSVSWYQQVLGQGPQFIFQYYEKEERGRGNFPDRFSARQFPNYSSELNVNALLLGDSALYLCASSAGLVGEKLFFGSGTQLSVL.

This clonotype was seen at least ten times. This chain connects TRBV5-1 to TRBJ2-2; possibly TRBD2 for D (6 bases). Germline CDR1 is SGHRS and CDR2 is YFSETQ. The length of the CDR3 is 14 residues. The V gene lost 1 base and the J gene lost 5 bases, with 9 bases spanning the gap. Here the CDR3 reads CASSLRGITGELFF. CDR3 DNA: TGCGCCAGCAGCTTGCGCGGGATAACCGGGGAGCTGTTTTTT.

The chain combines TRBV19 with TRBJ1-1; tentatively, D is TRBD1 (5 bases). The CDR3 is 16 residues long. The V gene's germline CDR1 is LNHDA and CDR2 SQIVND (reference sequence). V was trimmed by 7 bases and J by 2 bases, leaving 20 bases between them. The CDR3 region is CASKIQGSLTNTEAFF. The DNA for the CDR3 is TGTGCCAGTAAGATCCAGGGCAGCCTCACCAACACTGAAGCTTTCTTT.

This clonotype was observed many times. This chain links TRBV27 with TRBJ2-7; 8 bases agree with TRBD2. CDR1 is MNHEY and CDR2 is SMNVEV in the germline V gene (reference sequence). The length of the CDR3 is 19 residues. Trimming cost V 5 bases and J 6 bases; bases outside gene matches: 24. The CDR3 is CASSQSGIPGLVISGEQYV. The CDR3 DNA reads TGTGCCAGCAGTCAAAGTGGGATTCCGGGACTAGTAATCTCAGGCGAGCAGTACGTC.

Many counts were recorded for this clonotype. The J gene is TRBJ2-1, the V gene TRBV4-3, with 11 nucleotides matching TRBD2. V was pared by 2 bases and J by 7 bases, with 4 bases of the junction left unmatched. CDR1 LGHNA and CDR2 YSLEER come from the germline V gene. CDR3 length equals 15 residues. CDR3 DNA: TGCGCCAGCAGCCAACCTAGCGGGGGGACGAATGAGCAGTTCTTC. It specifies CASSQPSGGTNEQFF.

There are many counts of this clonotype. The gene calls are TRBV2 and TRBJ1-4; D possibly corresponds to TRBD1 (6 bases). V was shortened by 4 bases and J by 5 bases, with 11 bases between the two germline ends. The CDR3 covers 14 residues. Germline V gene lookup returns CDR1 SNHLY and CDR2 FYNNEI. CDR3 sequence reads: CASSVNTGNEKLFF. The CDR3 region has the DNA TGTGCCAGCAGTGTCAATACAGGGAATGAAAAACTGTTTTTT.

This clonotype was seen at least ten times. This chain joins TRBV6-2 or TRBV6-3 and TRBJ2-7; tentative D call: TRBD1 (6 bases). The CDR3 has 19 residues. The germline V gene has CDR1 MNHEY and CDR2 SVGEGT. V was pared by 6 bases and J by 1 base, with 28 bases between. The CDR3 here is CASSTDIETGSGASYEQYV. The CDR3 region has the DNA TGTGCCAGCAGCACCGATATTGAGACAGGAAGTGGGGCGTCCTACGAGCAGTACGTC.